This T cell receptor beta chain was identified during a study of T cells in Graves' hyperthyroidism and ophthalmopathy. There were TCR beta CDR3 regions amplified from RNA transcripts. The study used the HTBI primer set for a first-round RT-PCR of the TCR CDR3. TCRdb re-called the multiplex PCR reads with MiXCR, one entry per CDR3 protein. The table records more than 350,000 distinct CDR3 sequences, roughly 15% of them present only once. This clonotype has a count of ten or more. The germline V gene encodes CDR1 SEHNR and CDR2 FQNEAQ (reference sequence). The CDR3 runs 13 residues. V lost 7 bases, J lost 5 bases, and 14 bases lay in between. Patients were excluded for uncontrolled infection, other autoimmune disease, pregnancy or lactation.

The gene calls are TRBV7-9 and TRBJ1-1; perhaps TRBD1 as D (5 bases). Sequencing was performed on blood. The source of this sequence is a woman aged 25 to 39 with Graves' ophthalmopathy. The CDR3 sequence is CASTRGRETEAFF. CDR3 bases: TGTGCCAGCACCCGGGGCAGGGAGACTGAAGCTTTCTTT.